The 26 T cell receptor beta chains below come from one sample, sequenced in a study of STAT3 mutations in large granular lymphocyte leukemia. Study findings and constraints: At least one immunodominant TCR beta clonotype appeared in every T-cell large granular lymphocyte leukemia patient.

Profiling relied on immunoSEQ multiplex PCR, and the TCRdb table lists in-frame clones only, not all of them. The sample includes approximately 10,000 clones, nearly 90% seen only once; the top ten take about 28%. These receptors lack a known antigen. The source material was peripheral blood mononuclear cells. These receptor sequences come from a man in his fifties or sixties with T-cell large granular lymphocyte leukemia. Some clones in this sample may be carry-over from other donors' samples.

The chain couples TRBV2 to TRBJ2-7; D gene ambiguous. The CDR3 spans 10 residues. V lost 2 bases and J lost 10, with 6 bases in between. Germline CDR1 is SNHLY and CDR2 is FYNNEI. This CDR3 reads CASSESGQYF. CDR3 coding DNA: TGTGCCAGCAGTGAATCCGGACAGTACTTC.

Relative to its sample, this clone is medium-sized. The rearrangement links TRBV7-8 to TRBJ1-4; D uncertain. Germline V gene sequence: CDR1 SGHVS, CDR2 FQNEAQ. The CDR3 runs 12 residues. The ends were cut back, 1 base at V and 8 bases at J, with 5 bases in the middle. The CDR3 region has the DNA TGTGCCAGCAGCTTAGGGAACGAAAAACTGTTTTTT. It specifies CASSLGNEKLFF.

The gene calls are TRBV27 and TRBJ2-2; 7 bases match TRBD2. The V gene's germline CDR1 is MNHEY and CDR2 SMNVEV (reference sequence). There are 20 residues in the CDR3. The V gene end was trimmed by 5 bases and the J gene end by 0 bases; junction bases not matched to a gene: 18. Here the CDR3 reads CASSPPIAGLNGANTGELFF. The CDR3 bases are TGTGCCAGCAGTCCCCCAATAGCGGGCTTAAATGGCGCGAACACCGGGGAGCTGTTTTTT.

J is TRBJ2-7 and V is TRBV2; 7 bases agree with TRBD1. The junction had 6 bases not matched to a gene; V was cut back by 1 base and J by 0 bases. Germline CDR1 SNHLY, CDR2 FYNNEI. The CDR3 has 16 residues. The CDR3 sequence is CASSEGWAGGSYEQYF. The CDR3 DNA sequence: TGTGCCAGCAGTGAAGGCTGGGCAGGGGGCTCCTACGAGCAGTACTTC.

The chain couples TRBV29-1 to TRBJ2-3; 12 nucleotides line up with TRBD2. Germline V gene sequence: CDR1 SQVTM, CDR2 ANQGSEA. This CDR3 comprises 15 residues. The V gene end was trimmed by 3 bases and the J gene end by 6 bases; junction bases not matched to a gene: 7. CDR3 protein: CSVDTSGRPGDTQYF. The CDR3 DNA follows: TGCAGCGTTGACACTAGCGGGAGGCCGGGGGATACGCAGTATTTT.

V is TRBV2 and J is TRBJ2-5; a weak D match, TRBD2 (5 bases). This CDR3 has 18 residues. Per the germline V gene, CDR1 is SNHLY and CDR2 is FYNNEI. Trimming removed 5 bases from V and 0 bases from J, with 22 bases in between. The CDR3 nucleotides read TGTGCCAGCAGTCGGGCGACACGGAGGAGCGGTCACCAAGAGACCCAGTACTTC. Protein sequence: CASSRATRRSGHQETQYF.

The J gene is TRBJ2-5, the V gene TRBV2, with 9 positions matching TRBD1. The V and J ends lost 8 bases and 1 base, in that order; junction bases with no gene match: 8. The CDR3 has 15 residues. Looked up from germline, CDR1 is SNHLY and CDR2 is FYNNEI. CDR3 residues: CASRPGQGIQETQYF. The CDR3 bases are TGTGCCAGCCGACCGGGACAGGGAATCCAAGAGACCCAGTACTTC.

The chain has TRBV4-1 and TRBJ2-1; D gene unclear. Between the trimmed V and J ends, which lost 4 bases and 7 bases, there was a span of 23 bases. Germline V lookup: CDR1 MGHRA, CDR2 YSYEKL. The CDR3 runs 17 residues. The CDR3 coding sequence is TGCGCCAGCAGCCCCCTCCCTCCTCCTTTCTCTCGGAATGAGCAGTTCTTC. Encoded protein: CASSPLPPPFSRNEQFF.

J is TRBJ2-7 and V is TRBV7-6; TRBD2 agrees at 8 bases. V trimming: 1 base; J trimming: 5 bases; junction bases outside the gene matches: 4. CDR3 length equals 14 residues. CDR1 SGHVS and CDR2 FNYEAQ come from the germline V gene. This chain's CDR3 is CASSLVRGGHEQYF. As DNA, the CDR3 is TGTGCCAGCAGCTTAGTACGGGGGGGACACGAGCAGTACTTC. The variable domain in full, completed from reference TRBV7-6 and TRBJ2-7, reads GAGVSQSPRYKVTKRGQDVALRCDPISGHVSLYWYRQALGQGPEFLTYFNYEAQQDKSGLPNDRFSAERPEGSISTLTIQRTEQRDSAMYRCASSLVRGGHEQYFGPGTRLTVT.

J is TRBJ1-5 and V is TRBV28; no definite D call. Germline V gene lookup returns CDR1 MDHEN and CDR2 SYDVKM. Trimming took 2 bases from V and 1 from J, leaving 3 bases between them. This CDR3 spans 13 amino acids. For the CDR3, the DNA is TGTGCCAGCAGTTTACAGAGCAATCAGCCCCAGCATTTT. Its translation: CASSLQSNQPQHF.

The chain combines TRBV7-8 with TRBJ1-1, with a weak D call TRBD1 (5 bases). The V gene lost 7 bases and the J gene lost 4 bases, with 13 bases spanning the gap. The CDR3 is 13 amino acids. Germline V gene sequence: CDR1 SGHVS, CDR2 FQNEAQ. CDR3 amino acids: CASTLRRGTEAFF. The DNA of the CDR3 is TGTGCCAGCACCCTAAGGAGGGGCACTGAAGCTTTCTTT.

The chain has TRBV11-2 and TRBJ2-5, with 10 bases that match TRBD2. The germline V gene has CDR1 SGHAT and CDR2 FQNNGV. This CDR3 region has 16 residues. The ends lost 5 bases at V and 4 bases at J; junction bases unmatched: 10. For the CDR3, the DNA is TGTGCCAGCAGCACACGGACTAGCGGATGGGGAGAGACCCAGTACTTC. This sequence encodes CASSTRTSGWGETQYF.

The chain has TRBV19 and TRBJ2-7; D remains ambiguous. The V gene's germline CDR1 is LNHDA and CDR2 SQIVND (reference sequence). Trimming cost V 10 bases and J 7 bases, with 26 bases left between them. This CDR3 has 15 amino acids. The CDR3 DNA sequence: TGTGCCACCCAAGATCCCGGCCTCCCGCCGAGTGAGCAGTACTTC. This encodes CATQDPGLPPSEQYF.

The chain links TRBV30 to TRBJ1-1, with D perhaps TRBD1 (5 bases). V shed 0 bases and J shed 1 base, with 9 bases lying between them. The CDR3 is 14 residues long. Germline V lookup: CDR1 GTSNPN, CDR2 SVGIG (reference sequence). The CDR3 DNA reads as TGTGCCTGGAGTGTCCTGACAGCGAACACTGAAGCTTTCTTT. It encodes CAWSVLTANTEAFF.

V usage is TRBV15 and J usage is TRBJ2-3; D is perhaps TRBD2 (6 bases). V lost 3 bases to trimming and J lost 5 bases, with 18 bases between them. This CDR3 has 16 amino acids. Germline V gene sequence: CDR1 LNHNV, CDR2 YYDKDF (reference sequence). CDR3 DNA: TGTGCCACCAGCAGCCTACCGGGACTCCGACAAGATACGCAGTATTTT. This codes for CATSSLPGLRQDTQYF.

The J gene is TRBJ1-2, the V gene TRBV30; D call uncertain. Germline V gene data show CDR1 as GTSNPN and CDR2 as SVGIG (reference sequence). Trimming stripped 3 bases from V and 7 bases from J, with 12 bases between. The CDR3 is made up of 12 amino acids. The DNA of the CDR3 is TGTGCCTGGAGGACACCGATGGGTGGCTACACCTTC. It yields the protein CAWRTPMGGYTF.

The genes are TRBV5-1 and TRBJ2-1; 10 bases match TRBD1. V trimming: 2 bases; J trimming: 7 bases; junction bases outside the gene matches: 15. Per germline, CDR1 SGHRS and CDR2 YFSETQ. This CDR3 region has 18 residues. The CDR3 bases are TGCGCCAGCAGCTTATCCAACTCCGGGACAGGGGTCTGGAATGAGCAGTTCTTC. Residues: CASSLSNSGTGVWNEQFF.

V is TRBV5-1 and J is TRBJ2-2; D call uncertain. The germline CDR1 and CDR2 sequences are SGHRS and YFSETQ. The CDR3 totals 15 residues. The ends were cut back, 2 bases at V and 5 bases at J, with 13 bases in the middle. Here the CDR3 DNA reads TGCGCCAGCAGCTTCTCCAGTAAGGATACCGGGGAGCTGTTTTTT. Amino acid sequence: CASSFSSKDTGELFF.

This chain links TRBV7-8 with TRBJ2-7, with a possible D match to TRBD2 (6 bases). The CDR3 runs to 13 residues. The germline gives CDR1 SGHVS, CDR2 FQNEAQ. Trimming took off 1 base at V and 9 bases at J, with 13 bases between the two ends. CDR3 bases: TGTGCCAGCAGCTTAGGACTAGATGGGGGGCAGTACTTC. The encoded protein is CASSLGLDGGQYF.

This chain connects TRBV27 to TRBJ2-7, with D tentatively TRBD2 (6 bases). Germline CDR1 is MNHEY and CDR2 is SMNVEV (reference sequence). V lost 5 bases and J lost 3, with 20 bases in between. CDR3 length: 16 residues. The CDR3 DNA reads TGTGCCAGCAGTCCTCTTACGGGAGCCGGGAACTACGAGCAGTACTTC. This sequence encodes CASSPLTGAGNYEQYF.

The chain uses TRBV7-6 and TRBJ2-7; TRBD1 agrees at 8 bases. The germline CDR1 and CDR2 sequences are SGHVS and FNYEAQ. CDR3 length: 17 amino acids. Trimming at V came to 1 base and at J to 4 bases, leaving 12 bases not matched to a gene. The CDR3 loop reads CASSLEGRGRPVYEQYF. The CDR3 nucleotides are TGTGCCAGCAGCTTAGAGGGCAGGGGGCGACCCGTATACGAGCAGTACTTC.

The V gene is TRBV30, the J gene TRBJ1-1, with a weak D call TRBD1 (5 bases). Germline V CDR1 and CDR2: GTSNPN, SVGIG (reference sequence). The CDR3 has 15 amino acids. Between the trimmed V and J ends, which lost 0 bases and 4 bases, there was a span of 15 bases. The CDR3 nucleotides read TGTGCCTGGAGTGTAGGTGGGGCGCGTGTCACTGAAGCTTTCTTT. Its protein is CAWSVGGARVTEAFF.

The chain couples TRBV29-1 to TRBJ2-1; D perhaps matches TRBD1 (5 bases). V lost 6 bases and J lost 5, with 17 bases in between. The CDR3 consists of 14 residues. The germline CDR1 and CDR2 sequences are SQVTM and ANQGSEA. The CDR3 loop reads CSVDRQFSNNEQFF. As DNA, the CDR3 is TGCAGCGTCGATCGACAGTTTAGTAACAATGAGCAGTTCTTC.

V usage is TRBV19 and J usage is TRBJ2-5, with TRBD2 matching over 12 bases. V was clipped by 5 bases and J by 3 bases; unmatched bases: 13. CDR1 is LNHDA, CDR2 SQIVND, per germline (reference sequence). The CDR3 length is 18 residues. The CDR3 DNA follows: TGTGCCAGTAGTCAGGTTACTAGCGGGAGGAAGCGGGAAGAGACCCAGTACTTC. As protein: CASSQVTSGRKREETQYF.

On this clone: The junction and the germline gene differ at one end; a read error may be behind it. This chain uses TRBV7-2 with TRBJ2-1, with 7 positions matching TRBD1. There are 15 residues in the CDR3. The germline V gene encodes CDR1 SGHTA and CDR2 FQGNSA. CDR3: CASSLAPDRDNEQFF. CDR3 in DNA: TGTGCCAGCAGCCTAGCCCCCGACAGGGACAATGAGCAGTTCTTC.

This chain links TRBV5-3 with TRBJ1-1, with 9 bases aligning to TRBD1. TRBV5-3 is given ORF status, its function remaining uncertain. CDR3 length equals 17 residues. The J segment lost 5 bases and the V segment lost 0 bases, leaving 11 bases of the junction unmatched. CDR3 DNA sequence: TGTGCCAGAAGCTTGGGTCCGGGACAGGGAGTCGATACTGAAGCTTTCTTT. This sequence encodes CARSLGPGQGVDTEAFF.